This entry lists 2 T cell receptor beta chains sequenced from one sample in a study of blood T cell repertoires in COVID-19. Only in-frame clones appear in the TCRdb table, and some are missing; sequencing was by immunoSEQ multiplex PCR. The repertoire includes 350,000 or so clones, around 85% of them detected once, and roughly 4% sits in the top ten. The sequenced sample was PBMCs or T cells enriched from blood (not recorded which). The source is a woman aged 40 to 50 with acute COVID-19.

This chain uses TRBV27 with TRBJ1-6, with 7 bases that match TRBD1. The CDR3 is made up of 16 amino acids. The V segment lost 0 bases and the J segment 9 bases; nucleotides outside the gene matches: 8. Germline CDR1 reads MNHEY; CDR2 reads SMNVEV (reference sequence). This chain's CDR3 is CASSLSTTGNTSPLHF. In nucleotides, the CDR3 is TGTGCCAGCAGTTTATCGACGACAGGGAATACTTCACCCCTCCACTTT.

This clone was observed a handful of times. The chain links TRBV3-1 (or the pseudogene TRBV3-2) to TRBJ1-6; D is unclear. V lost 0 bases to trimming and J lost 0 bases, with 6 bases between them. The CDR3 has 16 residues. CDR1 and CDR2 (germline): LGHDT, YNNKEL (reference sequence). CDR3 bases: TGTGCCAGCAGCCAAGATTCGAGCTCCTATAATTCACCCCTCCACTTT. Translating it yields CASSQDSSSYNSPLHF.